What follows describes a single T cell receptor (beta chain). Its antigen is not identified. TCR cDNA molecules each had a unique molecular identifier. TCRdb fed the 5' RACE reads into MiXCR, producing one record per CDR3 protein. The table records 50,000 to 55,000 distinct CDR3 sequences, around 6.7% of them present only once. Regarding time point: sample taken at primary tumor resection. Tumor, nontumor lung or frozen PBMC supplied whole RNA that was sequenced unsorted. Samples came from around 70 TRACERx patients with untreated early-stage lung cancer. This record belongs to a study of spatial heterogeneity in lung cancer. The overall study: Consistent detection of more beta-chain than alpha-chain sequences was observed.

Study outcomes and limitations: The study found ubiquitous expanded tumor TCRs in blood more at resection than follow-up.

The sample was PBMCs, taken at surgery. The sequence came from a female donor with early-stage non-small cell lung cancer.

The CDR3 coding sequence is TGTGCCACCAGCAGAGTACTCAGTGGAAACACCATATATTTT. Protein sequence: CATSRVLSGNTIYF. V is TRBV15 and J is TRBJ1-3; D is unresolved. The V end lost 1 base, the J end lost 3 bases, and 7 bases lay between the germline ends. Per the germline V gene, CDR1 is LNHNV and CDR2 is YYDKDF (reference sequence). CDR3 length: 14 residues.